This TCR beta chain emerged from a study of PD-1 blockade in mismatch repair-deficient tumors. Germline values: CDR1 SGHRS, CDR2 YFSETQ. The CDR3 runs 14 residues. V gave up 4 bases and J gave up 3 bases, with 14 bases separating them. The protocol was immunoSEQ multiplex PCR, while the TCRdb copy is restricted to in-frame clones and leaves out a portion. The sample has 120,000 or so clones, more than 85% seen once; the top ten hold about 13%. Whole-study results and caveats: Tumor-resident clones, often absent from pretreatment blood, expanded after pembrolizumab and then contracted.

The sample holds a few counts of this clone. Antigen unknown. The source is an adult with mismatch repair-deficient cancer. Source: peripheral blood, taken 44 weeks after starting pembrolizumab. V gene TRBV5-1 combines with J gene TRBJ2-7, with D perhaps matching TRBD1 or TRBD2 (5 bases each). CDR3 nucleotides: TGCGCCAGCAGCCACCGGGACCGGTTCTACGAGCAGTACTTC. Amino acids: CASSHRDRFYEQYF.